The 3 T cell receptor beta chains reported below all come from one sample, sequenced in a study of CD8+ T cells in alopecia areata. Noted treatment: oral pan-JAK inhibitor, 5-10 mg twice daily. cDNA prepared by RNA extraction and subsequent reverse transcription served as the template for sequencing. Generated by immunoSEQ multiplex PCR, the TCRdb table keeps only in-frame clones and is missing some. This table holds roughly 100,000 clones, 80% to 90% found once. The specimen was CD8+ T cells sorted from blood, collected at approximately week 30, from a patient treated with tofacitinib. These receptor sequences come from a human donor with alopecia areata.

The chain employs TRBV5-1 and TRBJ2-3; TRBD1 is a possible D gene (6 bases). This CDR3 has 15 residues. The V gene's germline CDR1 is SGHRS and CDR2 YFSETQ. V lost 6 bases and J 0 bases, leaving 14 bases between the germline ends. For the CDR3, the DNA is TGCGCCAGCACCCTAGGGACATCTAGCACAGATACGCAGTATTTT. It codes for CASTLGTSSTDTQYF. Supplemented by reference TRBV5-1 and TRBJ2-3, the full variable domain reads KAGVTQTPRYLIKTRGQQVTLSCSPISGHRSVSWYQQTPGQGLQFLFEYFSETQRNKGNFPGRFSGRQFSNSRSEMNVSTLELGDSALYLCASTLGTSSTDTQYFGPGTRLTVL.

In its sample, this clone was seen a few times. This chain joins TRBV7-8 and TRBJ2-7, with TRBD1 matching over 10 bases. Germline V gene data show CDR1 as SGHVS and CDR2 as FQNEAQ. This CDR3 is built from 14 residues. Losses at the gene ends were 0 bases for V and 4 bases for J; bases not matched to a gene: 0. CDR3 region: CASSLAGQGYEQYF. CDR3 bases: TGTGCCAGCAGCTTAGCGGGACAGGGGTACGAGCAGTACTTC. Full variable domain (rest looked up from reference TRBV7-8 and TRBJ2-7): GAGVSQSPRYKVAKRGQDVALRCDPISGHVSLFWYQQALGQGPEFLTYFQNEAQLDKSGLPSDRFFAERPEGSVSTLKIQRTQQEDSAVYLCASSLAGQGYEQYFGPGTRLTVT.

This rearrangement joins TRBV27 to TRBJ2-1; 11 bases are shared with TRBD2. The CDR3 has 17 amino acids. J gave up 7 bases and V 1 base, and 9 bases lay outside the gene matches. CDR1 is MNHEY and CDR2 is SMNVEV in the germline V gene (reference sequence). The CDR3 DNA is TGTGCCAGCAGTTTATTGGGAGGACTAGCGGGTCCTAATGAGCAGTTCTTC. Its translation: CASSLLGGLAGPNEQFF.